One and the same sample provided the 31 T cell receptor beta chains below, sequenced in a study of cytomegalovirus exposure and HLA in healthy donors. Researchers ran the PCR with 60 Vbeta and 13 Jbeta primers. Here immunoSEQ multiplex PCR was the method, and the copy in TCRdb shows in-frame clones only, minus some. The sample holds about 210,000 clones, approximately 86% seen once. The sequenced sample was PBMCs. The receptor set was obtained from a woman in her thirties in good health and CMV-seronegative.

The J gene is TRBJ2-1, the V gene TRBV7-3; 13 positions agree with TRBD2. Germline CDR1 and CDR2: SGHTA and FQGTGA. The CDR3 has 15 residues. V lost 5 bases and J lost 10; bases outside the gene matches: 8. The CDR3 nucleotides read TGTGCCAGCAGCCCCGGACTAGCGGGAGCGGGGGAGCAGTTCTTC. Its translation is CASSPGLAGAGEQFF.

The chain links TRBV15 to TRBJ1-1; 7 nucleotides agree with TRBD1. V was clipped by 5 bases and J by 5 bases; unmatched bases: 5. This CDR3 has 13 residues. Germline V gene data show CDR1 as LNHNV and CDR2 as YYDKDF (reference sequence). CDR3 in amino acids: CATSLDRRTEAFF. CDR3 DNA sequence: TGTGCCACCAGCCTGGACAGGAGGACTGAAGCTTTCTTT.

The table lists this clone with a count of one. V gene TRBV6-1 combines with J gene TRBJ2-5; 7 nucleotides line up with TRBD1. Per the germline V gene, CDR1 is MNHNS and CDR2 is SASEGT. J gave up 4 bases and V 6 bases, and 11 bases lay outside the gene matches. The CDR3 sequence is 15 residues long. The CDR3 spells CASRDRVGSRETQYF. CDR3 DNA sequence: TGTGCCAGCAGAGACAGGGTCGGTTCGCGAGAGACCCAGTACTTC.

The chain couples TRBV28 to TRBJ1-5; a weak D match, TRBD1 (5 bases). The germline V gene encodes CDR1 MDHEN and CDR2 SYDVKM. V was cut by 7 bases and J by 1 base, with 11 bases left in between. The CDR3 runs 14 residues. CDR3 sequence reads: CASTQGGSNQPQHF. DNA of the CDR3: TGTGCCAGCACCCAGGGAGGGAGCAATCAGCCCCAGCATTTT.

CDR3 sequence (DNA): TGTGCCATCACGGCGGGAGAGGGTCGGTACAATGAGCAGTTCTTC. Translating gives CAITAGEGRYNEQFF. This rearrangement joins TRBV10-3 to TRBJ2-1; 7 nucleotides align to TRBD2. J was trimmed by 4 bases and V by 7 bases; bases with no gene match: 10. Germline V lookup: CDR1 ENHRY, CDR2 SYGVKD. The CDR3 covers 15 residues.

This chain links TRBV5-1 with TRBJ2-1, with D perhaps TRBD1 (6 bases). The CDR3 sequence is 16 residues long. V lost 4 bases, J lost 2 bases, and 16 bases lay in between. Looked up from germline, CDR1 is SGHRS and CDR2 is YFSETQ. In DNA, the CDR3 is TGCGCCAGCAGCACGCGCCTGACAGGAGCCTACAATGAGCAGTTCTTC. It yields the protein CASSTRLTGAYNEQFF.

The chain joins TRBV29-1 to TRBJ2-5; 9 bases fit TRBD2. The V and J ends lost 4 bases and 4 bases, in that order; junction bases with no gene match: 4. The CDR3 extends over 13 amino acids. In germline, CDR1 is SQVTM, CDR2 ANQGSEA. CDR3 bases: TGCAGCGTTGTTATAGCGGGAGCAGAGACCCAGTACTTC. It codes for CSVVIAGAETQYF.

CDR3 in DNA: TGTGCCAGCAGCCAAGTCGCCGGAGCCTCGGCCCAGTACTTC. Encoded protein: CASSQVAGASAQYF. The chain links TRBV14 to TRBJ2-5; no firm D call. This CDR3 spans 14 amino acids. The germline V gene encodes CDR1 SGHDN and CDR2 FVKESK. V lost 1 base and J 9 bases, leaving 15 bases between the germline ends.

This chain uses TRBV6-5 with TRBJ1-5; D is possibly TRBD1 (6 bases). V was trimmed by 6 bases and J by 7 bases, leaving 19 bases between them. CDR3 length: 15 residues. Per germline, CDR1 MNHEY and CDR2 SVGAGI. CDR3 residues: CASRSGTQDGQPQHF. Here the CDR3 DNA reads TGTGCCAGCAGGTCCGGGACACAGGACGGGCAGCCCCAGCATTTT.

The chain recombines TRBV5-5 with TRBJ2-3; 7 bases match TRBD2. This CDR3 has 16 amino acids. The trim removed 5 bases at V and 4 bases at J, leaving 13 bases unmatched. Germline assignment: CDR1 SGHKS and CDR2 YYEKEE (reference sequence). DNA of the CDR3: TGTGCCAGCAGGAACCCCGGGAGGCGGGTTTCAGATACGCAGTATTTT. Its protein product is CASRNPGRRVSDTQYF.

This clone was seen just once. The chain employs TRBV30 and TRBJ2-5; 10 bases are a match to TRBD1. The tail of the sequence fits TRBJ2-7 better, so the J call may be wrong. Germline CDR1 is GTSNPN and CDR2 is SVGIG (reference sequence). The CDR3 has 13 residues. In DNA form, the CDR3 reads TGTGCCGGACGGACAGGGGGCTCCTACGAGCAGTACTTC. Residues: CAGRTGGSYEQYF.

V is TRBV18 and J is TRBJ1-1; D possibly corresponds to TRBD1 (6 bases). The CDR3 is 15 residues long. Germline-derived CDR1 and CDR2 are KGHSH and LQKENI. V lost 3 bases to trimming and J lost 1 base, with 12 bases between them. DNA for the CDR3: TGTGCCAGCTCACCCCTTGGACAGCCGAACACTGAAGCTTTCTTT. This gives the protein CASSPLGQPNTEAFF. The whole variable domain, filled in from reference TRBV18 and TRBJ1-1, reads NAGVMQNPRHLVRRRGQEARLRCSPMKGHSHVYWYRQLPEEGLKFMVYLQKENIIDESGMPKERFSAEFPKEGPSILRIQQVVRGDSAAYFCASSPLGQPNTEAFFGQGTRLTVV.

This rearrangement joins TRBV14 to TRBJ2-5; D possibly corresponds to TRBD1 (5 bases). V lost 1 base to trimming and J lost 4 bases, with 10 bases between them. Germline V gene data show CDR1 as SGHDN and CDR2 as FVKESK. This CDR3 is built from 14 residues. DNA of the CDR3: TGTGCCAGCAGCCAAGTGACAGTAGGAGAGACCCAGTACTTC. Protein sequence: CASSQVTVGETQYF.

This chain joins TRBV29-1 and TRBJ2-6; 9 bases fit TRBD2. CDR3 size: 16 residues. The junction had 2 bases not matched to a gene; V was cut back by 2 bases and J by 0 bases. Per germline, CDR1 SQVTM and CDR2 ANQGSEA. The CDR3 nucleotides read TGCAGCGTTGAAATAGCGGGAGTCTCTGGGGCCAACGTCCTGACTTTC. Amino acids: CSVEIAGVSGANVLTF.

The chain joins TRBV7-2 to TRBJ2-1, with a tentative D call TRBD2 (5 bases). Germline-derived CDR1 and CDR2 are SGHTA and FQGNSA. Trimming left V 5 bases short and J 7 bases short, with 12 bases between. The CDR3 is 13 amino acids. The CDR3 region has the DNA TGTGCCAGCAGCCTCAGCGGAACGAATGAGCAGTTCTTC. Translating it yields CASSLSGTNEQFF.

This clone was found once. The CDR3 sequence is CASSLLALSDEQFF. Here the CDR3 DNA reads TGTGCCAGCAGTTTATTAGCCCTTAGTGATGAGCAGTTCTTC. This chain joins TRBV2 and TRBJ2-1; no firm D call. This CDR3 has 14 amino acids. V gave up 5 bases and J gave up 8 bases, with 16 bases separating them. Germline V gene lookup returns CDR1 SNHLY and CDR2 FYNNEI.

The chain employs TRBV30 and TRBJ1-1; 7 bases align to TRBD1. Germline values: CDR1 GTSNPN, CDR2 SVGIG (reference sequence). The CDR3 has 12 residues. V lost 4 bases to trimming and J lost 7 bases; unmatched junction nucleotides: 6. The DNA for the CDR3 is TGTGCCTGGAACCCGACAGGGATTGAAGCTTTCTTT. Protein sequence: CAWNPTGIEAFF.

The gene calls are TRBV28 and TRBJ2-3; 9 bases are a match to TRBD2. Germline V CDR1 and CDR2: MDHEN, SYDVKM. This CDR3 is built from 16 residues. J lost 4 bases, V lost 6 bases, and 11 bases had no gene match. The CDR3 here is CASRTRPGLAADTQYF. The CDR3 nucleotides are TGTGCCAGCAGAACTCGTCCGGGACTAGCCGCAGATACGCAGTATTTT.

For this clone: Other DNA sequences in this specimen translate into the identical CDR3. The chain uses TRBV28 and TRBJ1-4; D is uncertain. The germline gives CDR1 MDHEN, CDR2 SYDVKM. V lost 6 bases to trimming and J lost 7 bases, with 9 bases between them. This CDR3 is built from 12 residues. The CDR3 coding sequence is TGTGCCAGCAGCTCCGGAGGTGAAAAACTGTTTTTT. Translation: CASSSGGEKLFF.

A word on this clone: The junction and the germline gene differ at one end; a read error may be behind it. The genes are TRBV6-5 and TRBJ2-3; TRBD2 might be the D (5 bases). The V gene's germline CDR1 is MNHEY and CDR2 SVGAGI. The CDR3 is 16 amino acids. The CDR3 DNA reads as TGTGCCAGCAGTTACCCCCCCCAGTCTAGCACAGATACGCAGTGTTTT. It yields the protein CASSYPPQSSTDTQCF.

The chain has TRBV19 and TRBJ2-5; D ambiguous. Trimming took 1 base from V and 3 from J, leaving 6 bases between them. The germline gives CDR1 LNHDA, CDR2 SQIVND (reference sequence). The CDR3 covers 13 residues. The CDR3 spells CASSIGRKETQYF. CDR3 bases: TGTGCCAGTAGTATAGGCAGAAAAGAGACCCAGTACTTC.

The V call is TRBV4-1, the J call TRBJ2-5, with 9 bases matching TRBD2. The J call is in doubt because the DNA end fits TRBJ2-7 better. The germline V gene has CDR1 MGHRA and CDR2 YSYEKL. The CDR3 is 18 residues long. CDR3 region: CASSQGTLTSGRQYEQYF. The CDR3, as DNA: TGCGCCAGCAGCCAAGGGACCCTCACTAGCGGGCGCCAATACGAGCAGTACTTC.

The J gene is TRBJ2-7, the V gene TRBV5-6; 8 bases match TRBD2. The V segment lost 4 bases and the J segment 2 bases; nucleotides outside the gene matches: 2. Germline V gene data show CDR1 as SGHDT and CDR2 as YYEEEE. There are 13 residues in the CDR3. CDR3 loop: CASSRGGAYEQYF. The DNA for the CDR3 is TGTGCCAGCAGCCGGGGGGGGGCCTACGAGCAGTACTTC.

V is TRBV29-1 and J is TRBJ2-1; D perhaps matches TRBD1 (5 bases). Trimming shortened V by 0 bases and J by 2 bases, and 17 bases separated the two germline ends. The germline V gene has CDR1 SQVTM and CDR2 ANQGSEA. The CDR3 is 17 residues long. The CDR3 sequence is CSVEDPSTEITYNEQFF. The CDR3 bases are TGCAGCGTTGAAGATCCCTCGACAGAAATTACCTACAATGAGCAGTTCTTC.

The chain links TRBV9 to TRBJ2-3; D remains ambiguous. Looked up from germline, CDR1 is SGDLS and CDR2 is YYNGEE. The CDR3 has 14 residues. V shed 4 bases and J shed 0 bases, with 9 bases lying between them. The CDR3 sequence is CASSPLPSTDTQYF. CDR3 nucleotide sequence: TGTGCCAGCAGCCCCCTCCCGAGCACAGATACGCAGTATTTT.

The CDR3 loop is CASSSGTGVNEQYF. The CDR3 bases are TGCGCCAGCAGCTCCGGGACAGGGGTAAACGAGCAGTACTTC. The V and J genes are TRBV5-1 and TRBJ2-7, with TRBD1 matching over 10 bases. This CDR3 has 14 amino acids. Trimming removed 3 bases from V and 5 bases from J; junction bases left unmatched: 5. Germline values: CDR1 SGHRS, CDR2 YFSETQ.

CDR3 DNA: TGTGCCAGCAGTCCGAGACAGGGGGGTAATGAAAAACTGTTTTTT. It codes for CASSPRQGGNEKLFF. The genes are TRBV28 and TRBJ1-4; 9 bases map to TRBD1. The junction had 5 bases not matched to a gene; V was cut back by 5 bases and J by 4 bases. The CDR3 extends over 15 amino acids. The germline V gene encodes CDR1 MDHEN and CDR2 SYDVKM.

This clone has more than one count but fewer than ten. Here the CDR3 reads CSADSFYEQYF. The CDR3 coding sequence is TGCAGTGCTGACAGTTTCTACGAGCAGTACTTC. V and J are TRBV20-1 and TRBJ2-7, with D possibly TRBD1 on 5 matching bases. CDR1 and CDR2 (germline): DFQATT, SNEGSKA (reference sequence). The CDR3 is 11 residues long. Trimming removed 5 bases at V and 3 bases at J, with 8 bases between.

This clone was picked up a small number of times. The rearrangement uses TRBV15 and TRBJ2-3; D is possibly TRBD2 (5 bases). V lost 3 bases, J lost 0 bases, and 10 bases lay in between. This CDR3 has 15 amino acids. Germline values: CDR1 LNHNV, CDR2 YYDKDF (reference sequence). CDR3 sequence: CATSRDSQSTDTQYF. CDR3 DNA: TGTGCCACCAGCAGGGACTCCCAAAGCACAGATACGCAGTATTTT.

The V call is TRBV7-6, the J call TRBJ2-1; 11 bases match TRBD2. Per germline, CDR1 SGHVS and CDR2 FNYEAQ. Unmatched junction bases numbered 10, after V lost 5 bases and J lost 7 bases. The CDR3 consists of 16 residues. The CDR3 DNA reads as TGTGCCAGCAGCAGACTGACTAGCGGGACTGAAAATGAGCAGTTCTTC. Encoded protein: CASSRLTSGTENEQFF.

This clone has only one observation. This chain connects TRBV7-9 to TRBJ2-7; D gene uncertain. V was shortened by 2 bases and J by 3 bases, with 11 bases between the two germline ends. This CDR3 has 14 residues. The V gene's germline CDR1 is SEHNR and CDR2 FQNEAQ (reference sequence). Written as DNA, the CDR3 is TGTGCCAGCAGCTTATGGTCAGGCAGCTACGAGCAGTACTTC. Protein: CASSLWSGSYEQYF.